This T cell receptor beta chain was captured by sequencing in a study of blood T cell repertoires in COVID-19. Study details: Sources were T cells, B-cell-depleted T cells, or PBMCs; the material itself was cDNA or gDNA.

V lost 7 bases and J 0 bases, leaving 13 bases between the germline ends. Germline CDR1 MNHEY, CDR2 SVGAGI. CDR3 size: 15 residues. TCRdb's copy holds only in-frame clones and misses some; the assay was immunoSEQ multiplex PCR. The table records about 370,000 clones, approximately 93% of them present only once. Individuals drawn from approximately 26 US areas were about 18 to 89 years old. In the 2 weeks before study entry, exposed participants met a COVID-19 case, which was PCR-confirmed or clinician-diagnosed. The material sequenced was PBMCs or T cells enriched from blood (not recorded which). The chain joins TRBV6-5 to TRBJ1-3; D remains unclear. The TCR sequence derives from a woman aged 35 to 49 who had been exposed to COVID-19. This CDR3 is CASNLDRGSGNTIYF. The CDR3 coding sequence is TGTGCCAGCAACCTTGACCGAGGCTCTGGAAACACCATATATTTT.